Presented here are 22 T cell receptor beta chains from one specimen sequenced in a study of type 1 regulatory T cells (dated by TCRdb to 2020 to 2023). The sequencer was an Illumina MiSeq. The public reads were quality trimmed at Q25 with fastp and then assembled into clones with MiXCR by TCRdb, keeping productive beta chains. Identical CDR3 proteins give one entry, which carries the most common genes and DNA. Recorded for this sample are 75,000 to 100,000 distinct CDR3 sequences; roughly 28% of them occurred a single time. The ten top clones hold 2.2% of the sample. The sequenced sample consisted of CD4+ T cells, either the whole sample or a sorted fraction (not recorded which). Receptor source: a human donor in good health.

The V gene is TRBV5-4, the J gene TRBJ2-1; D is unresolved. Germline CDR1 reads SGHNT; CDR2 reads YYREEE (reference sequence). The ends were cut back, 0 bases at V and 4 bases at J, with 8 bases in the middle. This CDR3 spans 14 amino acids. CDR3: CASSLAGLYNEQFF. In nucleotides, the CDR3 is TGTGCCAGCAGCTTGGCCGGCCTGTACAATGAGCAGTTCTTC.

V gene TRBV6-5 combines with J gene TRBJ2-7, with TRBD2 identical over 13 bases. J gave up 1 base and V 5 bases, and 5 bases lay outside the gene matches. The germline CDR1 and CDR2 sequences are MNHEY and SVGAGI. The CDR3 sequence is 16 residues long. DNA of the CDR3: TGTGCCAGCAGTATGGCGGGACTAGCGGGATCCTACGAGCAGTACTTC. Translated, it gives CASSMAGLAGSYEQYF.

This clonotype was seen a few times. The gene calls are TRBV7-8 and TRBJ1-1; no reliable D call. Germline V gene data show CDR1 as SGHVS and CDR2 as FQNEAQ. The CDR3 consists of 14 residues. Deletions cut 3 bases from V and 4 bases from J, with 12 bases between. The CDR3 sequence is CASSFTDGSTEAFF. CDR3 DNA sequence: TGTGCCAGCAGCTTTACGGACGGGAGCACTGAAGCTTTCTTT.

The genes are TRBV24-1 and TRBJ2-2; no reliable D call. Trimming removed 4 bases from V and 13 bases from J, with 12 bases in between. Per germline, CDR1 KGHDR and CDR2 SFDVKD. The CDR3 has 12 amino acids. CDR3 residues: CATSEGSPRLFF. CDR3 in DNA: TGTGCCACCAGTGAGGGCTCTCCGCGGCTGTTTTTT.

This clonotype was observed a handful of times. The chain uses TRBV3-1 and TRBJ1-4; D remains ambiguous. Germline CDR1 is LGHDT and CDR2 is YNNKEL (reference sequence). There are 13 residues in the CDR3. V was pared by 5 bases and J by 0 bases, with 4 bases between. The CDR3 nucleotides read TGTGCCAGCAGCGAGCCAACTAATGAAAAACTGTTTTTT. Amino acids: CASSEPTNEKLFF.

This clonotype has just a few counts. This chain connects TRBV7-2 to TRBJ2-6; TRBD2 is a possible D gene (6 bases). V lost 1 base to trimming and J lost 4 bases, with 20 bases between them. The CDR3 runs 19 residues. CDR1 and CDR2 from the germline V gene are SGHTA and FQGNSA. CDR3: CASSLVSGSGRLGANVLTF. The DNA of the CDR3 is TGTGCCAGCAGCTTAGTTTCCGGTAGCGGACGGCTAGGGGCCAACGTCCTGACTTTC.

The rearrangement uses TRBV6-6 and TRBJ1-4; 7 positions match TRBD1. Looked up from germline, CDR1 is MNHNY and CDR2 is SVGAGI (reference sequence). The CDR3 contains 14 residues. The junction had 9 bases not matched to a gene; V was cut back by 10 bases and J by 4 bases. Here the CDR3 reads CANRGETLNEKLFF. In nucleotides, the CDR3 is TGTGCCAACAGGGGAGAGACCCTTAATGAAAAACTGTTTTTT.

The V gene is TRBV9, the J gene TRBJ2-1, with TRBD2 as a possible D gene (5 bases). This CDR3 region has 15 residues. Germline CDR1 reads SGDLS; CDR2 reads YYNGEE. Trimming shortened V by 0 bases and J by 0 bases, and 7 bases separated the two germline ends. This CDR3 is CASSVEGASYNEQFF. For the CDR3, the DNA is TGTGCCAGCAGCGTAGAGGGAGCCTCCTACAATGAGCAGTTCTTC.

Only a few counts were recorded for this clonotype. The CDR3 loop reads CASTPGQGNEKLFF. The DNA of the CDR3 is TGTGCCAGCACGCCTGGACAGGGAAATGAAAAACTGTTTTTT. The genes are TRBV12-3 or TRBV12-4 and TRBJ1-4, with TRBD1 identical over 8 bases. The junction had 6 bases not matched to a gene; V was cut back by 7 bases and J by 5 bases. The CDR3 has 14 amino acids.

This clonotype was picked up a small number of times. The rearrangement uses TRBV20-1 and TRBJ2-7; 8 bases line up with TRBD1. The germline V gene encodes CDR1 DFQATT and CDR2 SNEGSKA (reference sequence). The length of the CDR3 is 14 residues. The V segment lost 1 base and the J segment 5 bases; nucleotides outside the gene matches: 7. The CDR3, as DNA: TGCAGTGCTAGAGGGGGCAGGGGGCTCGACGAGCAGTACTTC. Protein sequence: CSARGGRGLDEQYF.

The chain has TRBV10-1 and TRBJ2-5, with D perhaps TRBD2 (5 bases). Trimming took off 4 bases at V and 9 bases at J, with 15 bases between the two ends. The germline CDR1 and CDR2 sequences are WNHNN and SYGVQD (reference sequence). This CDR3 is built from 13 residues. For the CDR3, the DNA is TGCGCCAGCAGTGCTTATCAGGCGGGTGCCCAGTACTTC. Translated: CASSAYQAGAQYF.

V usage is TRBV7-2 and J usage is TRBJ2-7; no definite D call. Germline loops: CDR1 SGHTA, CDR2 FQGNSA. With 5 bases removed from V and 3 bases from J, the gap between germline ends came to 17 bases. The CDR3 totals 15 residues. CDR3 residues: CASSRIETDLYEQYF. The CDR3 region has the DNA TGTGCCAGCAGCCGAATAGAGACGGATCTCTACGAGCAGTACTTC.

This clonotype was seen more than once but under ten times. The J gene is TRBJ2-2, the V gene TRBV20-1, with unresolved D. CDR1 is DFQATT and CDR2 is SNEGSKA in the germline V gene (reference sequence). CDR3 length equals 12 residues. V dropped 7 bases and J dropped 1 base, with 7 bases sitting between them. The DNA for the CDR3 is TGCAGTGTTCTCTGGAACACCGGGGAGCTGTTTTTT. Translation: CSVLWNTGELFF.

This clonotype showed up just a few times. CDR3 protein: CASRTGTGSVLQPQHF. The CDR3 DNA reads TGTGCCAGCCGAACGGGAACAGGGAGCGTCTTGCAGCCCCAGCATTTT. The chain couples TRBV28 to TRBJ1-5; D is perhaps TRBD1 (6 bases). Germline values: CDR1 MDHEN, CDR2 SYDVKM. Trimming shortened V by 8 bases and J by 7 bases, and 24 bases separated the two germline ends. This CDR3 has 16 amino acids.

The rearrangement uses TRBV7-2 and TRBJ2-3; D remains ambiguous. Germline V gene lookup returns CDR1 SGHTA and CDR2 FQGNSA. V was cut by 5 bases and J by 2 bases, with 11 bases left in between. The CDR3 totals 14 residues. The CDR3 DNA follows: TGTGCCAGCAGCACGGCAGGAGCCACAGATACGCAGTATTTT. Translating gives CASSTAGATDTQYF.

This clonotype has just a few counts. The rearrangement uses TRBV3-1 and TRBJ2-1; 9 nucleotides match TRBD2. V trimming: 2 bases; J trimming: 3 bases; junction bases outside the gene matches: 5. The germline V gene encodes CDR1 LGHDT and CDR2 YNNKEL (reference sequence). The CDR3 sequence is 16 residues long. The CDR3 is CASSQLAGAVYNEQFF. The CDR3 nucleotides are TGTGCCAGCAGCCAATTAGCGGGAGCTGTCTACAATGAGCAGTTCTTC.

The chain has TRBV20-1 and TRBJ2-2; D is possibly TRBD1 (5 bases). CDR3 size: 15 residues. Germline V gene data show CDR1 as DFQATT and CDR2 as SNEGSKA (reference sequence). V dropped 3 bases and J dropped 2 bases, with 13 bases sitting between them. CDR3 in amino acids: CSARSQGPNTGELFF. CDR3 sequence (DNA): TGCAGTGCTAGGTCCCAGGGCCCCAACACCGGGGAGCTGTTTTTT.

The V call is TRBV20-1, the J call TRBJ2-3; D is perhaps TRBD2 (5 bases). The CDR3 consists of 17 residues. Between the trimmed V and J ends, which lost 6 bases and 0 bases, there was a span of 22 bases. Germline V CDR1 and CDR2: DFQATT, SNEGSKA (reference sequence). The CDR3 is CSATNWAGRASTDTQYF. The CDR3, as DNA: TGCAGTGCGACTAACTGGGCTGGGCGGGCTAGCACAGATACGCAGTATTTT.

This clonotype was picked up a small number of times. Its ends do not fully match the called genes, so a read error is possible. J is TRBJ2-1 and V is TRBV19, with D perhaps TRBD1 (5 bases). The CDR3 spans 15 residues. CDR1 and CDR2 from the germline V gene are LNHDA and SQIVND (reference sequence). CDR3 sequence (DNA): TGTGCCAGTAAGGTGTCAGGGTTCCTCTACAATGGGCAGTTCTTC. Protein: CASKVSGFLYNGQFF.

The J gene is TRBJ2-7, the V gene TRBV5-1, with a weak D call TRBD1 (5 bases). In germline, CDR1 is SGHRS, CDR2 YFSETQ. Trimming shortened V by 0 bases and J by 5 bases, and 12 bases separated the two germline ends. This CDR3 has 14 amino acids. CDR3 DNA: TGCGCCAGCAGCTTGGGTCAGGGTCCCCACGAGCAGTACTTC. Translation: CASSLGQGPHEQYF.

Concerning this clonotype itself: Because it lacks the conserved phenylalanine or tryptophan at the end, this CDR3 is likely a read error. No DNA is shown, since the ends of the CDR3 on it are uncertain; the CDR3 is the one TCRdb lists. V gene TRBV5-1 combines with J gene TRBJ1-5; the D call of TRBD1 is as the table states it, not checked on the DNA. The CDR3 region is 10 residues in length, termini included. The germline gives CDR1 SGHRS, CDR2 YFSETQ. The CDR3 sequence is CASSTEQGIC.

The sample holds a few counts of this clonotype. The rearrangement joins TRBV12-3 or TRBV12-4 to TRBJ1-3, with no clear D. CDR3 length: 15 amino acids. Trimming removed 3 bases at V and 0 bases at J, with 9 bases between. In nucleotides, the CDR3 is TGTGCCAGCAGTTTTTCGGGGAGCTCTGGAAACACCATATATTTT. It codes for CASSFSGSSGNTIYF.